This is a list of T cell receptor beta chains from one sample in a study of blood T cell repertoires in acute mononucleosis. The table came from immunoSEQ multiplex PCR; TCRdb's copy has only in-frame clones and leaves some out. The sample yields under 9,500 clones, around 25% seen once. Sample: EBV YVL epitope tetramer+ CD8+ T cells sorted from PBMCs, taken during acute infectious mononucleosis. These receptors all stem from a woman aged 18-30 years with infectious mononucleosis caused by EBV. Each CDR3 is given with its conserved first and last residue. Each record gives: V gene, clone size, J gene, D gene, CDR3 protein, CDR3 DNA. The D gene is left open where the match is weak. Some rows mark clone size as missing; the rest say once, few, many or name a class of expanded clone.

V gene: TRBV10-3
clone size: few
J gene: TRBJ2-7
D gene: .
CDR3 protein: CAIRGGRTYEQYF
CDR3 DNA: TGTGCCATCAGGGGGGGACGGACCTACGAGCAGTACTTC

V gene: TRBV27
clone size: few
J gene: TRBJ2-3
D gene: .
CDR3 protein: CASSYGGTDTQYF
CDR3 DNA: TGTGCCAGCAGTTACGGGGGCACAGATACGCAGTATTTT

V gene: TRBV2
clone size: few
J gene: TRBJ2-7
D gene: TRBD1
CDR3 protein: CASSQTPTGADEQYF
CDR3 DNA: TGTGCCAGCAGCCAAACCCCGACAGGGGCGGACGAGCAGTACTTC

V gene: TRBV5-4
clone size: .
J gene: TRBJ2-1
D gene: TRBD2
CDR3 protein: CASSSLPSGGSYEQFF
CDR3 DNA: TGTGCCAGCAGCTCGCTTCCTAGCGGGGGATCGTATGAGCAGTTCTTC

V gene: TRBV4-1
clone size: few
J gene: TRBJ1-2
D gene: TRBD1
CDR3 protein: CASSPTSGTGFGYTF
CDR3 DNA: TGCGCCAGCAGCCCTACCTCCGGGACAGGGTTTGGCTACACCTTC

V gene: TRBV5-4
clone size: .
J gene: TRBJ1-4
D gene: .
CDR3 protein: CASSQDGGEEGEKLFF
CDR3 DNA: TGCGCCAGCAGCCAAGACGGGGGGGAGGAGGGTGAAAAACTGTTTTTT

V gene: TRBV7-2
clone size: many
J gene: TRBJ1-1
D gene: TRBD1
CDR3 protein: CASSFLQGVAEAFF
CDR3 DNA: TGTGCCAGCAGCTTTTTACAGGGGGTTGCTGAAGCTTTCTTT

V gene: TRBV5-4
clone size: many
J gene: TRBJ2-1
D gene: TRBD2
CDR3 protein: CASSFGSGSPQGQFF
CDR3 DNA: TGTGCCAGCAGCTTTGGTAGCGGGAGCCCCCAGGGGCAGTTCTTC

V gene: TRBV19
clone size: medium-sized
J gene: TRBJ2-5
D gene: .
CDR3 protein: CASTERGTAQETQYF
CDR3 DNA: TGTGCCAGTACCGAGAGAGGGACTGCTCAAGAGACCCAGTACTTC

V gene: TRBV4-1
clone size: few
J gene: TRBJ2-3
D gene: .
CDR3 protein: CASSLTITSLPVNHTQYF
CDR3 DNA: TGCGCCAGCTCCCTGACTATAACCAGCCTCCCTGTGAACCATACGCAGTATTTT

V gene: TRBV29-1
clone size: .
J gene: TRBJ2-1
D gene: .
CDR3 protein: CSVVVPLYDEQFF
CDR3 DNA: TGCAGCGTTGTTGTACCCCTTTACGATGAGCAGTTCTTC

V gene: TRBV11-2
clone size: many
J gene: TRBJ1-5
D gene: TRBD1
CDR3 protein: CASSFTGAGNQPQHF
CDR3 DNA: TGTGCCAGCAGCTTCACAGGGGCGGGCAATCAGCCCCAGCATTTT

V gene: TRBV6-5
clone size: few
J gene: TRBJ2-7
D gene: .
CDR3 protein: CASSEWSVYEQYF
CDR3 DNA: TGTGCCAGCAGTGAATGGTCTGTCTACGAGCAGTACTTC

V gene: TRBV7-3
clone size: many
J gene: TRBJ2-3
D gene: .
CDR3 protein: CASSSPSGTQYF
CDR3 DNA: TGTGCCAGCAGCTCACCCTCCGGTACGCAGTATTTT

V gene: TRBV6-1
clone size: few
J gene: TRBJ2-5
D gene: TRBD2
CDR3 protein: CASSQAPTSGETQYF
CDR3 DNA: TGTGCCAGCAGCCAAGCACCGACTAGCGGAGAGACCCAGTACTTC

V gene: TRBV11-2
clone size: few
J gene: TRBJ2-3
D gene: .
CDR3 protein: CASLLGVGDTQYF
CDR3 DNA: TGTGCCAGCTTATTAGGGGTCGGGGATACGCAGTATTTT

V gene: TRBV5-6
clone size: medium-sized
J gene: TRBJ2-1
D gene: .
CDR3 protein: CASSPALPESPYNEQFF
CDR3 DNA: TGTGCCAGCAGCCCGGCCCTCCCGGAAAGCCCCTACAATGAGCAGTTCTTC

V gene: TRBV9
clone size: .
J gene: TRBJ2-3
D gene: .
CDR3 protein: CASSVVIGGTPDTQYF
CDR3 DNA: TGTGCCAGCAGCGTAGTAATTGGGGGTACCCCAGATACGCAGTATTTT

V gene: TRBV27
clone size: many
J gene: TRBJ2-7
D gene: .
CDR3 protein: CASSEWSVYEQYF
CDR3 DNA: TGTGCCAGCAGTGAATGGTCTGTCTACGAGCAGTACTTC

V gene: TRBV27
clone size: few
J gene: TRBJ2-1
D gene: TRBD2
CDR3 protein: CAITPLAGSVDEQFF
CDR3 DNA: TGTGCCATCACTCCACTAGCGGGGTCGGTCGATGAGCAGTTCTTC

V gene: TRBV6-4
clone size: many
J gene: TRBJ2-1
D gene: .
CDR3 protein: CASSPDIGWGGEQFF
CDR3 DNA: TGTGCCAGCAGTCCCGACATCGGTTGGGGCGGTGAGCAGTTCTTC

V gene: TRBV11-3
clone size: few
J gene: TRBJ2-7
D gene: .
CDR3 protein: CASSPDSYEQYF
CDR3 DNA: TGTGCCAGCAGTCCAGACAGCTACGAGCAGTACTTC

V gene: TRBV19
clone size: few
J gene: TRBJ2-7
D gene: .
CDR3 protein: CASKPWGLAYEQYF
CDR3 DNA: TGTGCCAGTAAGCCCTGGGGACTTGCATACGAGCAGTACTTC

V gene: TRBV5-4
clone size: few
J gene: TRBJ2-5
D gene: TRBD1
CDR3 protein: CASRQLTGSGETQYF
CDR3 DNA: TGTGCCAGCAGGCAGTTGACAGGGAGTGGAGAGACCCAGTACTTC

V gene: TRBV7-2
clone size: .
J gene: TRBJ1-1
D gene: .
CDR3 protein: CASSLFGENTEAFF
CDR3 DNA: TGTGCCAGCAGCTTATTCGGCGAGAACACTGAAGCTTTCTTT

V gene: TRBV27
clone size: .
J gene: TRBJ2-1
D gene: .
CDR3 protein: CATSDWGTSFEAHKQFF
CDR3 DNA: TGTGCCACCAGTGATTGGGGAACTAGCTTTGAGGCCCATAAGCAGTTCTTC

V gene: TRBV5-4
clone size: few
J gene: TRBJ1-4
D gene: .
CDR3 protein: CASSRQINEKLFF
CDR3 DNA: TGCGCCAGCAGCCGGCAGATAAATGAAAAACTGTTTTTT